The 13 T cell receptor beta chains listed next were all sequenced from one sample in a study of blood T cell repertoires in COVID-19. Method: immunoSEQ multiplex PCR; TCRdb's copy keeps in-frame clones and lacks some. Among 180,000 or so clones, roughly nine tenths were seen once, and the ten largest hold 0.99%. Sequenced input: peripheral blood. Receptor source: a man younger than 35 with acute or convalescent COVID-19.

The chain is built from TRBV7-9 and TRBJ1-1; possible D gene TRBD1, 5 bases. CDR1 is SEHNR, CDR2 FQNEAQ, per germline (reference sequence). The V gene lost 1 base and the J gene lost 7 bases, with 13 bases spanning the gap. This CDR3 contains 14 residues. In DNA, the CDR3 is TGTGCCAGCAGCTTAGAAACAGGATCATTTGAAGCTTTCTTT. Translated: CASSLETGSFEAFF.

The chain employs TRBV11-2 and TRBJ2-3; possibly TRBD1 for D (6 bases). Germline assignment: CDR1 SGHAT and CDR2 FQNNGV. The CDR3 runs to 14 residues. V gave up 2 bases and J gave up 4 bases, with 10 bases separating them. CDR3 sequence reads: CASSLLQGADTQYF. CDR3 bases: TGTGCCAGCAGCTTACTACAGGGTGCAGATACGCAGTATTTT.

The V and J genes are TRBV2 and TRBJ2-7, with unresolved D. Germline lookup yields CDR1 SNHLY and CDR2 FYNNEI. This CDR3 contains 13 residues. The V end lost 4 bases, the J end lost 0 bases, and 7 bases lay between the germline ends. CDR3 sequence: CASSVPPSYEQYV. The CDR3 DNA reads as TGTGCCAGCAGTGTTCCTCCCTCCTACGAGCAGTACGTC.

The genes are TRBV3-1 (or the pseudogene TRBV3-2) and TRBJ2-3; possibly TRBD2 for D (6 bases). Germline values: CDR1 LGHDT, CDR2 YNNKEL (reference sequence). CDR3 size: 15 residues. Trimming removed 0 bases at V and 2 bases at J, with 9 bases between. The CDR3 protein is CASSQEEGHTDTQYF. DNA of the CDR3: TGTGCCAGCAGCCAAGAGGAGGGCCACACAGATACGCAGTATTTT.

The chain couples TRBV28 to TRBJ1-3; TRBD1 is a possible D gene (5 bases). Germline V gives CDR1 MDHEN, CDR2 SYDVKM. This CDR3 spans 15 amino acids. V was clipped by 4 bases and J by 3 bases, with 13 bases between them. CDR3 region: CASSSIQGGGNTIYF. CDR3 bases: TGTGCCAGCAGTTCAATTCAGGGAGGTGGAAACACCATATATTTT.

The chain has TRBV7-9 and TRBJ1-4; D uncertain. The CDR3 sequence is 14 residues long. Germline CDR1 SEHNR, CDR2 FQNEAQ (reference sequence). V dropped 1 base and J dropped 5 bases, with 8 bases sitting between them. Here the CDR3 reads CASSLGQFNEKLFF. The CDR3 DNA is TGTGCCAGCAGCTTAGGGCAGTTCAATGAAAAACTGTTTTTT.

The chain has TRBV5-1 and TRBJ2-5; 10 bases line up with TRBD2. The CDR3 extends over 15 amino acids. CDR1 and CDR2 (germline): SGHRS, YFSETQ. V was pared by 4 bases and J by 5 bases, with 8 bases of the junction left unmatched. The CDR3 protein is CASSETSGVWETQYF. CDR3 nucleotide sequence: TGCGCCAGCAGCGAAACTAGCGGGGTTTGGGAGACCCAGTACTTC.

The chain uses TRBV28 and TRBJ2-1; 7 bases are a match to TRBD1. The V gene's germline CDR1 is MDHEN and CDR2 SYDVKM. There are 15 residues in the CDR3. The junction had 11 bases not matched to a gene; V was cut back by 5 bases and J by 7 bases. CDR3 bases: TGTGCCAGCAGTCGACCCGGGACAGCTCGGAATGAGCAGTTCTTC. Its translation is CASSRPGTARNEQFF.

The chain employs TRBV29-1 and TRBJ2-1; 9 bases fit TRBD1. The germline V gene encodes CDR1 SQVTM and CDR2 ANQGSEA. This CDR3 is 15 amino acids long. J lost 6 bases, V lost 4 bases, and 10 bases had no gene match. Here the CDR3 reads CSVGVRDRAINEQFF. The CDR3, as DNA: TGCAGCGTTGGAGTCCGGGACAGGGCTATCAATGAGCAGTTCTTC.

The chain recombines TRBV5-8 with TRBJ1-5; no reliable D call. CDR1 is SGHTS and CDR2 is YDEGEE in the germline V gene. The CDR3 contains 15 residues. Trimming took off 0 bases at V and 0 bases at J, with 7 bases between the two ends. As DNA, the CDR3 is TGTGCCAGCAGCTTGGGGGCTTCTAGCAATCAGCCCCAGCATTTT. Protein product: CASSLGASSNQPQHF. The whole variable domain, remainder taken from reference TRBV5-8 and TRBJ1-5, is EAGVTQSPTHLIKTRGQQATLRCSPISGHTSVYWYQQALGLGLQFLLWYDEGEERNRGNFPPRFSGRQFPNYSSELNVNALELEDSALYLCASSLGASSNQPQHFGDGTRLSIL.

The chain combines TRBV2 with TRBJ1-3; 9 bases are shared with TRBD1. V lost 5 bases and J lost 4; bases outside the gene matches: 9. Germline V gene lookup returns CDR1 SNHLY and CDR2 FYNNEI. This CDR3 is built from 16 residues. This chain's CDR3 is CASSREQGALGNTIYF. CDR3 DNA sequence: TGTGCCAGCAGTAGAGAACAGGGGGCCCTAGGAAACACCATATATTTT.

This sequence joins TRBV3-1 (or the pseudogene TRBV3-2) and TRBJ1-5; D remains ambiguous. With 4 bases removed from V and 0 bases from J, the gap between germline ends came to 4 bases. This CDR3 spans 13 amino acids. Per the germline V gene, CDR1 is LGHDT and CDR2 is YNNKEL (reference sequence). CDR3 in DNA: TGTGCCAGCAGCCCCGGTAGCAATCAGCCCCAGCATTTT. This sequence encodes CASSPGSNQPQHF.

The rearrangement uses TRBV12-5 and TRBJ1-4; D unclear. The CDR3 loop spans 15 amino acids. Trimming shortened V by 1 base and J by 3 bases, and 9 bases separated the two germline ends. Germline assignment: CDR1 LGHNT and CDR2 FRNRAP. The chain's CDR3 is CASGLAGGANEKLFF. The CDR3 DNA follows: TGTGCTAGTGGTTTGGCGGGAGGTGCTAATGAAAAACTGTTTTTT.